Listed below are T cell receptor beta chains from one sample, sequenced in a study of PD-L1 blockade in urothelial cancer. TCRdb's copy holds only in-frame clones and misses some; the assay was immunoSEQ multiplex PCR. This sample has about 42,000 clones; 81% occur once, and the top ten carry 2.5% to 3%. The input for sequencing was PBMCs, taken around atezolizumab (anti-PD-L1) treatment. The receptors come from a man aged 65 to 79 with urothelial cancer. CDR3s include the opening cysteine and the closing phenylalanine or tryptophan. A D gene is named only where the DNA matches it firmly. Size values are once, few and many counts, or a class for expanded clones, and some rows have none.

CDR3aa: CASRTDRGSYEQYF; CDR3nt: TGTGCCAGCAGGACCGACAGGGGATCCTACGAGCAGTACTTC; d_gene: TRBD1; abundance: .; v_gene: TRBV4-2; j_gene: TRBJ2-7
CDR3aa: CASSEAPDPGAYGYTF; CDR3nt: TGTGCCAGCAGTGAAGCGCCCGATCCAGGTGCCTATGGCTACACCTTC; d_gene: .; abundance: .; v_gene: TRBV6-1; j_gene: TRBJ1-2
CDR3aa: CASSSQGGYTF; CDR3nt: TGTGCCAGCAGCTCCCAGGGTGGCTACACCTTC; d_gene: .; abundance: .; v_gene: TRBV4-2; j_gene: TRBJ1-2
CDR3aa: CASSLRGTEAFF; CDR3nt: TGTGCCAGCAGCTTACGAGGGACTGAAGCTTTCTTT; d_gene: .; abundance: .; v_gene: TRBV11-2; j_gene: TRBJ1-1
CDR3aa: CASSLSGPQETQYF; CDR3nt: TGTGCCAGCAGCTTGAGCGGGCCCCAAGAGACCCAGTACTTC; d_gene: .; abundance: .; v_gene: TRBV9; j_gene: TRBJ2-5
CDR3aa: CASSLRAGGYEQFF; CDR3nt: TGTGCCAGCAGCCTCCGTGCCGGAGGTTATGAGCAGTTCTTC; d_gene: .; abundance: .; v_gene: TRBV4-2; j_gene: TRBJ2-1
CDR3aa: CASSPPSGSTDTQYF; CDR3nt: TGTGCCAGCTCACCCCCCAGCGGGAGTACAGATACGCAGTATTTT; d_gene: TRBD2; abundance: .; v_gene: TRBV18; j_gene: TRBJ2-3
CDR3aa: CASSESRLYEQYF; CDR3nt: TGTGCCAGCAGTGAATCGCGGTTATACGAGCAGTACTTC; d_gene: .; abundance: .; v_gene: TRBV25-1; j_gene: TRBJ2-7
CDR3aa: CASSAGLAVTDTQYF; CDR3nt: TGTGCTAGCAGCGCAGGACTAGCGGTCACAGATACGCAGTATTTT; d_gene: TRBD2; abundance: .; v_gene: TRBV7-7; j_gene: TRBJ2-3
CDR3aa: CASSYSYRDTDTEAFF; CDR3nt: TGTGCCAGCAGTTACTCCTACAGGGATACGGACACTGAAGCTTTCTTT; d_gene: .; abundance: once; v_gene: TRBV6-5; j_gene: TRBJ1-1
CDR3aa: CASSRQGNTGELFF; CDR3nt: TGTGCCAGCTCTCGACAGGGGAACACCGGGGAGCTGTTTTTT; d_gene: TRBD1; abundance: once; v_gene: TRBV18; j_gene: TRBJ2-2
CDR3aa: CASSQRLAGEADTQYF; CDR3nt: TGCGCCAGCAGCCAAAGACTAGCGGGAGAAGCAGATACGCAGTATTTT; d_gene: TRBD2; abundance: .; v_gene: TRBV4-3; j_gene: TRBJ2-3
CDR3aa: CASSLTLQGSGNTIYF; CDR3nt: TGCGCCAGCAGTCTTACTTTACAGGGTTCTGGAAACACCATATATTTT; d_gene: .; abundance: .; v_gene: TRBV10-2; j_gene: TRBJ1-3
CDR3aa: CASSSRGLAGGFDEQYF; CDR3nt: TGTGCCAGCAGCTCCCGAGGACTAGCGGGAGGATTTGACGAGCAGTACTTC; d_gene: TRBD2; abundance: .; v_gene: TRBV28; j_gene: TRBJ2-7
CDR3aa: CASSASIAAQASHEQYF; CDR3nt: TGTGCCAGCAGTGCAAGTATAGCGGCCCAGGCCTCCCACGAGCAGTACTTC; d_gene: .; abundance: .; v_gene: TRBV6-1; j_gene: TRBJ2-7
CDR3aa: CASSPHGTGVYEQYF; CDR3nt: TGTGCCAGCAGCCCCCACGGGACAGGGGTTTACGAGCAGTACTTC; d_gene: TRBD1; abundance: .; v_gene: TRBV7-7; j_gene: TRBJ2-7
CDR3aa: CASSLGTSGVSREQFF; CDR3nt: TGTGCCAGCAGCCTAGGGACTAGCGGGGTTTCGCGTGAGCAGTTCTTC; d_gene: TRBD2; abundance: .; v_gene: TRBV7-6; j_gene: TRBJ2-1
CDR3aa: CASSLELAGGGGTQYF; CDR3nt: TGTGCCAGCAGCTTAGAACTAGCGGGAGGGGGGGGGACCCAGTACTTC; d_gene: TRBD2; abundance: .; v_gene: TRBV7-8; j_gene: TRBJ2-5
CDR3aa: CASSLGLAGEVEQYF; CDR3nt: TGTGCCAGCAGCTTGGGACTAGCGGGAGAGGTCGAGCAGTACTTC; d_gene: TRBD2; abundance: .; v_gene: TRBV7-3; j_gene: TRBJ2-7
CDR3aa: CASSPSGSSGNTIYF; CDR3nt: TGTGCCAGCAGCCCAAGCGGATCCTCTGGAAACACCATATATTTT; d_gene: .; abundance: once; v_gene: TRBV9; j_gene: TRBJ1-3
CDR3aa: CATSREYRGTDTQYF; CDR3nt: TGTGCCACCAGCAGAGAGTACAGGGGGACAGATACGCAGTATTTT; d_gene: TRBD1; abundance: .; v_gene: TRBV15; j_gene: TRBJ2-3
CDR3aa: CASSILDRLYQPQHF; CDR3nt: TGTGCCAGTAGTATCCTGGACAGGTTATATCAGCCCCAGCATTTT; d_gene: TRBD1; abundance: .; v_gene: TRBV19; j_gene: TRBJ1-5
CDR3aa: CASRLLAGGPYEQYF; CDR3nt: TGTGCCAGCAGGTTGTTAGCGGGAGGCCCCTACGAGCAGTACTTC; d_gene: TRBD2; abundance: .; v_gene: TRBV2; j_gene: TRBJ2-7
CDR3aa: CASSHSGADSYEQYF; CDR3nt: TGTGCCAGCAGTCATAGCGGGGCCGACTCCTACGAGCAGTACTTC; d_gene: TRBD2; abundance: .; v_gene: TRBV11-3; j_gene: TRBJ2-7
CDR3aa: CASSRGTGGTGELFF; CDR3nt: TGTGCCAGCTCGCGCGGGACAGGGGGAACCGGGGAGCTGTTTTTT; d_gene: TRBD1; abundance: .; v_gene: TRBV18; j_gene: TRBJ2-2
CDR3aa: CASSLRQNQPQHF; CDR3nt: TGTGCCAGCAGTCTACGACAGAATCAGCCCCAGCATTTT; d_gene: .; abundance: .; v_gene: TRBV7-2; j_gene: TRBJ1-5
CDR3aa: CASSEGYYQQYF; CDR3nt: TGTGCCAGCAGTGAAGGGTACTACCAGCAGTACTTC; d_gene: .; abundance: .; v_gene: TRBV25-1; j_gene: TRBJ2-7
CDR3aa: CASSSRSDFLRAYNEQFF; CDR3nt: TGTGCCAGCAGCTCCAGGTCGGACTTCTTACGGGCTTACAATGAGCAGTTCTTC; d_gene: .; abundance: .; v_gene: TRBV5-6; j_gene: TRBJ2-1
CDR3aa: CASSPQGVEGNQPQHF; CDR3nt: TGTGCCAGCTCACCACAGGGGGTAGAGGGTAATCAGCCCCAGCATTTT; d_gene: .; abundance: .; v_gene: TRBV18; j_gene: TRBJ1-5
CDR3aa: CASSPTVQETQYF; CDR3nt: TGTGCCAGCAGCCCGACAGTACAAGAGACCCAGTACTTC; d_gene: .; abundance: .; v_gene: TRBV7-9; j_gene: TRBJ2-5
CDR3aa: CASSEYGTGGREQYF; CDR3nt: TGTGCCAGCAGTGAATATGGAACAGGGGGCCGCGAGCAGTACTTC; d_gene: TRBD1; abundance: .; v_gene: TRBV6-1; j_gene: TRBJ2-7
CDR3aa: CASSRESPYNEQFF; CDR3nt: TGCGCCAGCAGCCGTGAGAGCCCCTACAATGAGCAGTTCTTC; d_gene: .; abundance: few; v_gene: TRBV5-1; j_gene: TRBJ2-1
CDR3aa: CAIMTSGVSYEQYF; CDR3nt: TGTGCCATCATGACCAGCGGGGTCTCCTACGAGCAGTACTTC; d_gene: TRBD2; abundance: once; v_gene: TRBV10-3; j_gene: TRBJ2-7
CDR3aa: CASSPGGGEQYF; CDR3nt: TGTGCCAGCTCACCAGGGGGCGGGGAGCAGTACTTC; d_gene: .; abundance: .; v_gene: TRBV18; j_gene: TRBJ2-7
CDR3aa: CASSPWMAGRGISTDTQYF; CDR3nt: TGCGCCAGCAGTCCCTGGATGGCAGGGCGGGGTATAAGCACAGATACGCAGTATTTT; d_gene: .; abundance: once; v_gene: TRBV5-1; j_gene: TRBJ2-3
CDR3aa: CASSFTSRTGGSPEAFF; CDR3nt: TGTGCCAGCAGTTTCACGAGCCGGACAGGGGGGTCCCCTGAAGCTTTCTTT; d_gene: TRBD1; abundance: .; v_gene: TRBV7-9; j_gene: TRBJ1-1
CDR3aa: CASSLVVAGGTGELFF; CDR3nt: TGTGCCAGCAGCTTAGTGGTAGCGGGGGGCACCGGGGAGCTGTTTTTT; d_gene: TRBD2; abundance: .; v_gene: TRBV7-8; j_gene: TRBJ2-2
CDR3aa: CASSQETGTGYTF; CDR3nt: TGCGCCAGCAGCCAGGAGACAGGGACCGGCTACACCTTC; d_gene: TRBD1; abundance: .; v_gene: TRBV4-3; j_gene: TRBJ1-2
CDR3aa: CASSTDRGQGDTQYF; CDR3nt: TGCGCCAGCAGCACCGACAGGGGGCAGGGAGATACGCAGTATTTT; d_gene: TRBD1; abundance: .; v_gene: TRBV5-1; j_gene: TRBJ2-3
CDR3aa: CASMSSGIHNEQFF; CDR3nt: TGTGCCAGCATGAGTAGCGGGATTCACAATGAGCAGTTCTTC; d_gene: TRBD2; abundance: .; v_gene: TRBV6-1; j_gene: TRBJ2-1
CDR3aa: CASSIGTVNTGELFF; CDR3nt: TGTGCCAGTAGTATCGGGACAGTGAACACCGGGGAGCTGTTTTTT; d_gene: TRBD1; abundance: .; v_gene: TRBV19; j_gene: TRBJ2-2
CDR3aa: CASSLNTGDADTQYF; CDR3nt: TGTGCCAGCAGCTTAAATACGGGGGACGCAGATACGCAGTATTTT; d_gene: .; abundance: few; v_gene: TRBV11-2; j_gene: TRBJ2-3
CDR3aa: CASTSAGDRGANVLTF; CDR3nt: TGTGCCAGCACTTCCGCCGGTGATCGTGGGGCCAACGTCCTGACTTTC; d_gene: .; abundance: .; v_gene: TRBV21-1; j_gene: TRBJ2-6